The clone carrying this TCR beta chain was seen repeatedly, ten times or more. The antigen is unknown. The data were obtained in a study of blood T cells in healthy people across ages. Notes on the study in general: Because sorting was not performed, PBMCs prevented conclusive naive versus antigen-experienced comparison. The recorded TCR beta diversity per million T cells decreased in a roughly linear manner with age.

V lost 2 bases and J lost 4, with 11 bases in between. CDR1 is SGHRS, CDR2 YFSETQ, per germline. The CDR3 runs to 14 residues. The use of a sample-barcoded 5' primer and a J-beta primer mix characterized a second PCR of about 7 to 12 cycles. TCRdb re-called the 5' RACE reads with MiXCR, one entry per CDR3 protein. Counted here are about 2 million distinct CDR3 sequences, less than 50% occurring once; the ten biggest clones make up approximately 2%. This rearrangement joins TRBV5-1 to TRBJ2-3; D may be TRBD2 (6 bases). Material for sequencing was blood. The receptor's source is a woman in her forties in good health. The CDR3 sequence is CASSFGGAADTQYF. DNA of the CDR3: TGCGCCAGCAGCTTCGGGGGAGCGGCAGATACGCAGTATTTT.